The next 17 T cell receptor beta chains were all read from a single sample in a study of T cells after yellow fever vaccination. TCRdb reprocessed the 5' RACE reads via MiXCR and lists one record per CDR3 protein. Among about 240,000 distinct CDR3 sequences listed, around 7% were seen once. Sequences were derived from CD4+ T cells sorted from PBMCs, sampled 15 days after the yellow fever booster vaccination. The receptors derive from a man aged 25 to 40 who received the YFV17D yellow fever vaccine.

This clonotype turned up a few times. The chain uses TRBV15 and TRBJ1-5, with 10 bases fitting TRBD1. With 5 bases clipped from V and 4 bases from J, the junction kept 5 bases outside the gene matches. This CDR3 spans 15 amino acids. Per the germline V gene, CDR1 is LNHNV and CDR2 is YYDKDF (reference sequence). CDR3 sequence reads: CATSRTGGVNQPQHF. The CDR3 DNA is TGTGCCACCAGCCGGACAGGGGGTGTGAATCAGCCCCAGCATTTT.

This clonotype has only a few counts. The chain uses TRBV5-1 and TRBJ1-5; D is possibly TRBD1 (5 bases). Germline-derived CDR1 and CDR2 are SGHRS and YFSETQ. The CDR3 covers 14 residues. V was trimmed by 0 bases and J by 7 bases, leaving 11 bases between them. CDR3 coding DNA: TGCGCCAGCAGCTTGGAGGGCGGGGACCAGCCCCAGCATTTT. Translating it yields CASSLEGGDQPQHF.

This clonotype has only a few counts. The CDR3 DNA is TGTGCCAGCCATTTAGCGGCAAGAACAGATACGCAGTATTTT. It specifies CASHLAARTDTQYF. The chain couples TRBV7-2 to TRBJ2-3, with D tentatively TRBD2 (6 bases). Germline V CDR1 and CDR2: SGHTA, FQGNSA. The CDR3 has 14 amino acids. The V and J ends lost 8 bases and 3 bases respectively, with 15 bases between them.

V is TRBV29-1 and J is TRBJ2-7, with TRBD1 matching over 7 bases. After removal of 6 bases from V and 7 bases from J, the junction contained 18 bases not matched to a gene. Germline V gene sequence: CDR1 SQVTM, CDR2 ANQGSEA. The CDR3 sequence is 15 residues long. CDR3 sequence reads: CSVGTAAALFREQYF. In DNA form, the CDR3 reads TGCAGCGTAGGGACAGCGGCCGCGCTTTTCCGGGAGCAGTACTTC.

A remark on this clonotype: A read error may be the cause here, since a much bigger clone is one base away. V and J are TRBV23-1 and TRBJ2-7; the D gene is possibly TRBD1 (6 bases). TRBV23-1 is flagged as an ORF with uncertain function. The CDR3 totals 15 residues. DNA for the CDR3: TGCGCCAGATCGGTGGGGACACCGCGCACCTACGGGCAGTACTTC. It translates to CARSVGTPRTYGQYF.

This clonotype was counted many times. The V and J genes are TRBV7-2 and TRBJ1-2, with 8 nucleotides matching TRBD1. The germline V gene has CDR1 SGHTA and CDR2 FQGNSA. This CDR3 has 15 residues. J gave up 6 bases and V 2 bases, and 8 bases lay outside the gene matches. CDR3 sequence (DNA): TGTGCCAGCAGCTTACTGGGACAGGAAGGGGATGGCTACACCTTC. It specifies CASSLLGQEGDGYTF.

The CDR3, as DNA: TGCAGTGCTAGAGATTTATCTGAGATTGAGCAGTACTTC. Translated: CSARDLSEIEQYF. The J gene is TRBJ2-7, the V gene TRBV20-1; no clear D. CDR1 is DFQATT and CDR2 is SNEGSKA in the germline V gene (reference sequence). CDR3 size: 13 residues. Trimming took 0 bases from V and 7 from J, leaving 13 bases between them.

The V call is TRBV6-2 or TRBV6-3, the J call TRBJ2-5; no clear D. V lost 0 bases, J lost 7 bases, and 18 bases lay in between. The germline V gene has CDR1 MNHEY and CDR2 SVGEGT. The CDR3 spans 16 residues. The CDR3 protein is CASSYSGGRGVGTQYF. The CDR3 nucleotides are TGTGCCAGCAGTTACTCAGGCGGCCGAGGCGTCGGGACCCAGTACTTC.

V is TRBV7-8 and J is TRBJ2-5, with D perhaps matching TRBD2 (6 bases). The V and J ends lost 5 bases and 1 base respectively, with 11 bases between them. Germline V CDR1 and CDR2: SGHVS, FQNEAQ. This CDR3 is 14 amino acids long. CDR3: CASSRGRLQETQYF. CDR3 bases: TGTGCCAGCAGCCGGGGGAGACTCCAAGAGACCCAGTACTTC.

This clonotype was counted ten times or more. The V gene is TRBV28, the J gene TRBJ2-5; 8 nucleotides agree with TRBD1. The junction had 17 bases not matched to a gene; V was cut back by 6 bases and J by 5 bases. This CDR3 is built from 17 residues. CDR1 and CDR2 from the germline V gene are MDHEN and SYDVKM. The CDR3 sequence: CASSGAPGDRLSETQYF. CDR3 DNA sequence: TGTGCCAGCAGCGGCGCACCAGGGGACAGGCTTAGTGAGACCCAGTACTTC.

This chain joins TRBV12-3 or TRBV12-4 and TRBJ2-2; unclear D gene. The CDR3 has 15 residues. V gave up 1 base and J gave up 2 bases, with 8 bases separating them. CDR3 sequence: CASSLGLVNTGELFF. The CDR3 nucleotides are TGTGCCAGCAGTTTAGGACTGGTTAACACCGGGGAGCTGTTTTTT.

CDR3 sequence: CASSLQGIDEQFF. The CDR3 nucleotides are TGTGCCAGCAGCCTCCAGGGTATCGATGAGCAGTTCTTC. This chain connects TRBV3-1 to TRBJ2-1; D may be TRBD1 (5 bases). The CDR3 contains 13 residues. Per the germline V gene, CDR1 is LGHDT and CDR2 is YNNKEL (reference sequence). Trimming pared 4 bases from V and 8 bases from J, leaving 12 bases between.

The V gene is TRBV28, the J gene TRBJ2-1; unclear D gene. V was shortened by 10 bases and J by 5 bases, with 18 bases between the two germline ends. This CDR3 is built from 14 residues. Germline V gives CDR1 MDHEN, CDR2 SYDVKM. Here the CDR3 reads CAILNSRSNNEQFF. The DNA of the CDR3 is TGTGCCATCCTAAACTCAAGGTCCAACAATGAGCAGTTCTTC. Full variable domain (rest looked up from reference TRBV28 and TRBJ2-1): DVKVTQSSRYLVKRTGEKVFLECVQDMDHENMFWYRQDPGLGLRLIYFSYDVKMKEKGDIPEGYSVSREKKERFSLILESASTNQTSMYLCAILNSRSNNEQFFGPGTRLTVL.

This clonotype was counted a few times. CDR3 region: CACRASYNEQFF. The CDR3 nucleotides are TGTGCCTGTAGGGCTTCCTACAATGAGCAGTTCTTC. V is TRBV10-3 and J is TRBJ2-1; D is ambiguous. Germline V gene data show CDR1 as ENHRY and CDR2 as SYGVKD. Trimming took 11 bases from V and 1 from J, leaving 9 bases between them. This CDR3 region has 12 residues.

In its sample, this clonotype was seen many times. This chain uses TRBV6-2 or TRBV6-3 with TRBJ2-7, with 7 nucleotides matching TRBD2. The length of the CDR3 is 12 residues. Germline V CDR1 and CDR2: MNHEY, SVGEGT. The CDR3 spells CDPLAASYEQYF. CDR3 in DNA: TGTGACCCCCTAGCGGCCTCCTACGAGCAGTACTTC.

The chain carries TRBV11-2 and TRBJ2-3; D is ambiguous. Germline-derived CDR1 and CDR2 are SGHAT and FQNNGV. CDR3 length: 14 residues. The ends were cut back, 3 bases at V and 2 bases at J, with 9 bases in the middle. The CDR3 loop reads CASSLGRHTDTQYF. In DNA form, the CDR3 reads TGTGCCAGCAGCTTGGGCAGGCACACAGATACGCAGTATTTT. The whole variable domain, filled in from reference TRBV11-2 and TRBJ2-3, reads EAGVAQSPRYKIIEKRQSVAFWCNPISGHATLYWYQQILGQGPKLLIQFQNNGVVDDSQLPKDRFSAERLKGVDSTLKIQPAKLEDSAVYLCASSLGRHTDTQYFGPGTRLTVL.

This clonotype was detected ten times or more. CDR3 in amino acids: CASSLVSSSDTQYF. Here the CDR3 DNA reads TGCGCCAGCAGCTTGGTATCGTCTTCAGATACGCAGTATTTT. The chain couples TRBV5-1 to TRBJ2-3; D is unresolved. The CDR3 runs to 14 residues. Germline assignment: CDR1 SGHRS and CDR2 YFSETQ. Trimming shortened V by 0 bases and J by 4 bases, and 9 bases separated the two germline ends.